Below are 11 T cell receptor beta chains sequenced from a single sample in a study of blood T cell repertoires in COVID-19. Data came from immunoSEQ multiplex PCR; TCRdb stores just in-frame clones and leaves some out. Of 95,000 to 100,000 clones in the sample, around 87% were seen once. The source material was peripheral blood. All receptors derive from a woman aged 25 to 39 with acute or convalescent COVID-19.

This clone has just a few counts. The rearrangement links TRBV6-1 to TRBJ1-5; TRBD1 is a possible D gene (5 bases). The V gene's germline CDR1 is MNHNS and CDR2 SASEGT. V lost 0 bases and J 7 bases, leaving 19 bases between the germline ends. This CDR3 contains 17 residues. The CDR3 nucleotides read TGTGCCAGCAGTGAAGCTTCTGCAGGGTTGGTGGGCCAGCCCCAGCATTTT. Translation gives CASSEASAGLVGQPQHF.

CDR3 loop: CASSDPGSGYEQYF. CDR3 DNA: TGTGCCAGCAGTGATCCCGGGTCGGGGTACGAGCAGTACTTC. The J gene is TRBJ2-7, the V gene TRBV25-1, with a possible D match to TRBD2 (5 bases). V was trimmed by 3 bases and J by 4 bases, leaving 13 bases between them. In germline, CDR1 is MGHDK, CDR2 SYGVNS. CDR3 size: 14 residues.

V and J are TRBV4-2 and TRBJ1-1; TRBD1 is a possible D gene (6 bases). The germline V and J ends were trimmed by 7 bases and 3 bases, with 12 bases remaining between them. The CDR3 is 13 residues long. Per the germline V gene, CDR1 is LGHNA and CDR2 is YNFKEQ. In nucleotides, the CDR3 is TGTGCCAGCATGTTAGGGGGGGACACTGAAGCTTTCTTT. Its translation: CASMLGGDTEAFF.

In DNA, the CDR3 is TGTGCCAGCAGCCAGGACAGGGGGCGCCTCACTTTCTTT. It yields the protein CASSQDRGRLTFF. V and J are TRBV3-1 (or the pseudogene TRBV3-2) and TRBJ1-1; 11 nucleotides match TRBD1. Germline V CDR1 and CDR2: LGHDT, YNNKEL (reference sequence). CDR3 length: 13 amino acids. Losses at the gene ends were 3 bases for V and 12 bases for J; bases not matched to a gene: 6.

V is TRBV5-4 and J is TRBJ1-2, with a tentative D call TRBD1 (6 bases). V lost 10 bases, J lost 7 bases, and 17 bases lay in between. Germline loops: CDR1 SGHNT, CDR2 YYREEE (reference sequence). CDR3 length: 12 residues. The CDR3 nucleotides read TGTGCCGAGGGAGTTGTAGGGGGTGGCTACACCTTC. Its protein product is CAEGVVGGGYTF.

The rearrangement links TRBV30 to TRBJ2-6; D perhaps matches TRBD1 (6 bases). CDR1 GTSNPN and CDR2 SVGIG come from the germline V gene (reference sequence). The CDR3 is made up of 17 amino acids. Trimming took 0 bases from V and 0 from J, leaving 12 bases between them. The CDR3 spells CAWSVSRTDSGANVLTF. The CDR3 DNA is TGTGCCTGGAGTGTAAGCCGGACAGACTCTGGGGCCAACGTCCTGACTTTC.

The CDR3 nucleotides are TGTGCCAGCAGTGAAAGGCGACAGCCCTACAATGAGCAGTTCTTC. This gives the protein CASSERRQPYNEQFF. The V call is TRBV2, the J call TRBJ2-1; a weak D match, TRBD1 (5 bases). Trimming removed 2 bases from V and 2 bases from J, with 10 bases in between. The CDR3 is made up of 15 amino acids. Per germline, CDR1 SNHLY and CDR2 FYNNEI.

V and J are TRBV24-1 and TRBJ1-3; 8 nucleotides line up with TRBD1. Trimming cost V 8 bases and J 1 base; bases outside gene matches: 15. Germline assignment: CDR1 KGHDR and CDR2 SFDVKD. This CDR3 is 18 amino acids long. CDR3 sequence: CATIPDREYSTSGNTIYF. The CDR3 coding sequence is TGTGCCACCATCCCGGACAGGGAATACAGTACATCTGGAAACACCATATATTTT.

The rearrangement uses TRBV6-5 and TRBJ2-3; D is unclear. This CDR3 spans 15 amino acids. V lost 5 bases and J lost 0, with 12 bases in between. Germline V lookup: CDR1 MNHEY, CDR2 SVGAGI. CDR3 region: CASSRLIASTDTQYF. CDR3 bases: TGTGCCAGCAGTAGACTTATTGCTAGCACAGATACGCAGTATTTT.

The chain uses TRBV5-1 and TRBJ1-2; TRBD1 aligns across 9 bases. The CDR3 has 16 amino acids. The V segment lost 0 bases and the J segment 8 bases; nucleotides outside the gene matches: 11. Per the germline V gene, CDR1 is SGHRS and CDR2 is YFSETQ. The CDR3 region is CASSLVTGTGIRGYTF. Here the CDR3 DNA reads TGCGCCAGCAGCTTGGTCACCGGGACAGGGATCCGAGGCTACACCTTC.

The genes are TRBV28 and TRBJ2-6; D might be TRBD2 (5 bases). Trimming took off 6 bases at V and 3 bases at J, with 9 bases between the two ends. Germline lookup yields CDR1 MDHEN and CDR2 SYDVKM. This CDR3 comprises 14 residues. The CDR3, as DNA: TGTGCCAGCAGCGGAGGAGGTGGGGCCAACGTCCTGACTTTC. Its translation: CASSGGGGANVLTF.